The present TCR beta chain was sequenced within a study of T cell responses to AZD1222 COVID-19 vaccine. Findings and caveats of the study: The repertoires were collected only after the peak T cell response. Donors skewed white British and female; clonal diversity was possibly underestimated.

The ends were cut back, 6 bases at V and 3 bases at J, with 11 bases in the middle. This CDR3 has 14 amino acids. In germline, CDR1 is MNHEY, CDR2 SVGAGI. As concerns this clone: As yet, its antigen is unknown.

The protocol was immunoSEQ multiplex PCR, while the TCRdb copy is restricted to in-frame clones and leaves out a portion. The data contain 140,000 to 150,000 clones, around 93% of them singletons. This sequence originates from an adult in good health. The sample consisted of peripheral blood, taken on day 0 of AZD1222 vaccination. The rearrangement joins TRBV6-5 to TRBJ2-2, with D maybe TRBD1 (6 bases). The CDR3 loop reads CASRPGQDTGELFF. CDR3 DNA: TGTGCCAGCAGGCCGGGACAAGACACCGGGGAGCTGTTTTTT.